This is a list of T cell receptor beta chains from one sample in a study of shared clonotypes between healthy human individuals. Profiling relied on immunoSEQ multiplex PCR, and the TCRdb table lists in-frame clones only, not all of them. This table has 2.5 million or so clones, 85% to 95% appearing once. Input material: naive CD4+ T cells sorted from blood. The source is a man between 18 and 35 years old in good health. The CDR3 runs from the conserved cysteine through the conserved F or W. A D gene is named only where the DNA matches it firmly. Size tells how often a clone was seen (once, few, many) or the class of an expanded clone, and some rows leave it out.

TRBD1	TRBV6-8	TRBJ1-5	NA	CASSDDSGTGGGQPQHF	TGTGCCAGCAGTGACGACTCCGGGACAGGGGGCGGACAGCCCCAGCATTTT
NA	TRBV7-2	TRBJ1-2	NA	CASSLGLAFYGYTF	TGTGCCAGCAGCTTAGGTTTAGCATTCTATGGCTACACCTTC
TRBD1	TRBV18	TRBJ2-3	NA	CASSPGQGASDTQYF	TGTGCCAGCTCACCGGGCCAGGGGGCATCAGATACGCAGTATTTT
TRBD1	TRBV29-1	TRBJ2-5	once	CSVEDPWTGMNQETQYF	TGCAGCGTTGAAGATCCTTGGACAGGGATGAATCAAGAGACCCAGTACTTC
NA	TRBV28	TRBJ1-2	NA	CASSLNGEVIYGYTF	TGTGCCAGCAGTTTGAACGGTGAAGTAATCTATGGCTACACCTTC
NA	TRBV21-1	TRBJ2-1	NA	CASSKFGGDRGPSYEQFF	TGTGCCAGCAGCAAATTTGGGGGGGACAGGGGCCCTTCCTATGAGCAGTTCTTC
NA	TRBV6-1	TRBJ2-1	NA	CASSEAGAYNEQFF	TGTGCCAGCAGTGAAGCTGGTGCCTACAATGAGCAGTTCTTC
TRBD1	TRBV6-1	TRBJ2-1	NA	CASSATGAGNEQFF	TGTGCCAGCAGTGCGACAGGGGCAGGCAATGAGCAGTTCTTC
TRBD2	TRBV4-1	TRBJ2-1	NA	CASSQDRLAGVSEQFF	TGCGCCAGCAGCCAAGACCGGCTAGCGGGGGTGAGTGAGCAGTTCTTC
NA	TRBV5-4	TRBJ1-4	NA	CASSAGTRGGEKLFF	TGTGCCAGCAGCGCTGGGACCCGAGGGGGGGAAAAACTGTTTTTT
TRBD2	TRBV28	TRBJ2-5	NA	CASTRGGQAQETQYF	TGTGCCAGCACCCGGGGGGGGCAGGCGCAAGAGACCCAGTACTTC
TRBD1	TRBV5-1	TRBJ2-2	NA	CASSQGTGANTGELFF	TGCGCCAGCAGCCAAGGGACAGGGGCGAACACCGGGGAGCTGTTTTTT
NA	TRBV5-4	TRBJ1-4	NA	CASSLYTQGEKLFF	TGTGCCAGCAGCTTGTACACCCAGGGGGAAAAACTGTTTTTT
NA	TRBV9	TRBJ2-1	NA	CASSDGLRFDEQFF	TGTGCCAGCAGCGACGGGTTAAGGTTTGATGAGCAGTTCTTC
NA	TRBV11-2	TRBJ2-2	NA	CASSLDLGVFVWELFF	TGTGCCAGCAGCTTAGATTTGGGAGTCTTTGTGTGGGAGCTGTTTTTT
NA	TRBV7-9	TRBJ2-3	once	CASSFLTGGTDTQYF	TGTGCCAGCAGCTTTTTGACGGGAGGCACAGATACGCAGTATTTT
NA	TRBV28	TRBJ2-7	NA	CASGPQEQYF	TGTGCCAGCGGCCCGCAGGAGCAGTACTTC
NA	TRBV11-2	TRBJ2-5	NA	CASSLLLTRGRAQYF	TGTGCCAGCAGCTTACTACTCACCCGGGGGAGAGCCCAGTACTTC
NA	TRBV11-2	TRBJ2-7	NA	CASSEQGGKPSPEQYF	TGTGCCAGCAGTGAACAGGGGGGGAAACCCTCGCCCGAGCAGTACTTC
TRBD1	TRBV5-4	TRBJ2-1	NA	CASTVTGGHNEQFF	TGTGCCAGCACCGTAACAGGGGGACACAATGAGCAGTTCTTC
NA	TRBV28	TRBJ1-4	NA	CAISGSRGEFSLNEKLFF	TGTGCCATCTCGGGGAGCCGGGGAGAGTTTAGTCTTAATGAAAAACTGTTTTTT
NA	TRBV5-6	TRBJ2-7	NA	CASSRRIQLGEQYF	TGTGCCAGCAGCCGCCGGATCCAGTTAGGCGAGCAGTACTTC
NA	TRBV6-1	TRBJ2-7	NA	CASSESTGVNLYEQYF	TGTGCCAGCAGTGAATCCACGGGCGTAAATTTGTACGAGCAGTACTTC
NA	TRBV19	TRBJ1-5	NA	CASSMGRGSNQPQHF	TGTGCCAGTAGTATGGGTAGGGGTAGCAATCAGCCCCAGCATTTT
NA	TRBV5-1	TRBJ1-4	NA	CASSVTGITNEKLFF	TGCGCCAGCAGCGTAACAGGGATAACTAATGAAAAACTGTTTTTT
NA	TRBV27	TRBJ1-6	NA	CASSFGTPNSPLHF	TGTGCCAGCAGTTTCGGGACACCCAATTCACCCCTCCACTTT
TRBD1	TRBV5-1	TRBJ2-7	NA	CASSLAGQATYEQYF	TGCGCCAGCAGCTTGGCGGGACAGGCAACCTACGAGCAGTACTTC
TRBD2	TRBV28	TRBJ2-2	NA	CATRLAGAMNTGELFF	TGTGCCACCAGACTAGCGGGGGCTATGAACACCGGGGAGCTGTTTTTT
TRBD2	TRBV6-8	TRBJ2-1	NA	CASSYGRTSGMSYNEQFF	TGTGCCAGCAGTTACGGACGGACTAGCGGGATGAGCTACAATGAGCAGTTCTTC
TRBD2	TRBV6-1	TRBJ2-7	NA	CASRRLAPYEQYF	TGTGCCAGCAGGCGACTAGCACCCTACGAGCAGTACTTC
NA	TRBV18	TRBJ2-7	NA	CASSPPSGPGEQYF	TGTGCCAGCTCACCACCGAGCGGGCCAGGTGAGCAGTACTTC
NA	TRBV11-2	TRBJ2-4	NA	CASSLGPPQGNIQYF	TGTGCCAGCAGCTTAGGACCACCCCAAGGGAACATTCAGTACTTC
NA	TRBV5-4	TRBJ2-7	NA	CASSLAGQPSSYEQYF	TGTGCCAGCAGCTTGGCAGGGCAACCAAGCTCCTACGAGCAGTACTTC
NA	TRBV7-2	TRBJ1-5	NA	CASSLDGLGSRNQPQHF	TGTGCCAGCAGCTTAGATGGGTTGGGTTCCCGCAATCAGCCCCAGCATTTT
NA	TRBV25-1	TRBJ2-1	NA	CASQGGYNEQFF	TGTGCCAGTCAGGGTGGCTACAATGAGCAGTTCTTC
NA	TRBV10-3	TRBJ1-5	NA	CAISERLGWSQPQHF	TGTGCCATCAGTGAAAGATTAGGGTGGTCACAGCCCCAGCATTTT
NA	TRBV19	TRBJ2-1	NA	CASSYRYNEQFF	TGTGCCAGTAGTTACAGGTACAATGAGCAGTTCTTC
NA	TRBV7-9	TRBJ2-5	NA	CASSQGGGPETQYF	TGTGCCAGCTCCCAAGGGGGGGGTCCGGAGACCCAGTACTTC
TRBD2	TRBV5-1	TRBJ2-1	NA	CASSSVAGPYNEQFF	TGCGCCAGCAGCTCGGTAGCGGGTCCCTACAATGAGCAGTTCTTC
TRBD2	TRBV5-1	TRBJ2-5	NA	CASSDLSGIQETQYF	TGCGCCAGCAGCGATTTAAGCGGGATCCAAGAGACCCAGTACTTC
NA	TRBV6-5	TRBJ2-2	NA	CASSRDYDPGELFF	TGTGCCAGCAGTCGTGACTACGATCCCGGGGAGCTGTTTTTT
NA	TRBV6-5	TRBJ1-1	NA	CASTQGRTTEAFF	TGTGCCAGCACCCAGGGAAGGACCACTGAAGCTTTCTTT
TRBD1	TRBV5-1	TRBJ2-5	NA	CASSSTGGPETQYF	TGCGCCAGCAGCAGCACAGGGGGCCCGGAGACCCAGTACTTC
NA	TRBV6-5	TRBJ2-2	NA	CASSYGPGELFF	TGTGCCAGCAGTTACGGACCCGGGGAGCTGTTTTTT
NA	TRBV4-2	TRBJ1-2	NA	CASSRQDLDYGYTF	TGTGCCAGCAGTCGACAGGACCTTGACTATGGCTACACCTTC
NA	TRBV18	TRBJ1-3	NA	CASSPPGLSSGNTIYF	TGTGCCAGCTCACCACCAGGGTTGAGCTCTGGAAACACCATATATTTT
NA	TRBV6-6	TRBJ2-6	NA	CASSHGQSPGANVLTF	TGTGCCAGCAGTCACGGACAGTCCCCTGGGGCCAACGTCCTGACTTTC
NA	TRBV19	TRBJ2-3	NA	CASSPRLRRGDTQYF	TGTGCCAGTAGTCCTCGTTTGAGGAGGGGAGATACGCAGTATTTT
TRBD1	TRBV4-3	TRBJ2-7	NA	CASSQDTGQVSPEQYF	TGCGCCAGCAGCCAAGACACGGGACAGGTGTCCCCCGAGCAGTACTTC
NA	TRBV18	TRBJ2-7	NA	CASSPPGQGSYEQYF	TGTGCCAGCTCGCCACCGGGACAAGGTTCCTACGAGCAGTACTTC
NA	TRBV4-3	TRBJ1-5	NA	CASSQETGYSNQPQHF	TGCGCCAGCAGCCAAGAGACAGGTTATAGCAATCAGCCCCAGCATTTT
NA	TRBV30	TRBJ2-7	NA	CAWRDSSYEQYF	TGTGCCTGGAGGGATAGCTCCTACGAGCAGTACTTC
NA	TRBV11-2	TRBJ2-7	NA	CASSRPGARYEQYF	TGTGCCAGCAGCCGCCCCGGGGCGAGGTACGAGCAGTACTTC